The 10 T cell receptor beta chains below come from one sample, sequenced in a study of Graves' ophthalmopathy and Graves' hyperthyroidism. Amplified material comprised TCR beta CDR3 regions derived from RNA transcripts. First-round RT-PCR with HTBI primers preceded a second-round multiplex PCR. A single record per CDR3 protein comes from TCRdb applying MiXCR to the multiplex PCR reads. The table lists roughly 220,000 distinct CDR3 sequences, roughly 50% of them singletons. The source material was peripheral blood. These receptors all stem from an adult man with Graves' ophthalmopathy.

In its sample, this clonotype was seen many times. This rearrangement joins TRBV29-1 to TRBJ1-2, with TRBD1 as a possible D gene (5 bases). This CDR3 has 12 residues. V dropped 7 bases and J dropped 0 bases, with 9 bases sitting between them. Germline assignment: CDR1 SQVTM and CDR2 ANQGSEA. CDR3 amino acids: CSAGVSNYGYTF. CDR3 nucleotides: TGCAGCGCGGGGGTTTCTAACTATGGCTACACCTTC.

The chain uses TRBV2 and TRBJ1-5, with D maybe TRBD1 (6 bases). Germline CDR1 reads SNHLY; CDR2 reads FYNNEI. V lost 5 bases, J lost 9 bases, and 8 bases lay in between. This CDR3 contains 11 residues. The CDR3 protein is CASSRGGPQHF. In DNA, the CDR3 is TGTGCCAGCAGTCGAGGGGGGCCCCAGCATTTT.

This clonotype occurred many times. For the CDR3, the DNA is TGCAGCGGAGGACAGAGTCGCCAAGAGACCCAGTACTTC. Protein product: CSGGQSRQETQYF. The chain recombines TRBV20-1 with TRBJ2-5; the D gene is possibly TRBD1 (6 bases). The CDR3 runs to 13 residues. Germline V gene lookup returns CDR1 DFQATT and CDR2 SNEGSKA (reference sequence).

In DNA form, the CDR3 reads TGTGCCAGCAGCTTGGAAAGGACTAGCGGTGCCTACGAGCAGTACTTC. This codes for CASSLERTSGAYEQYF. J is TRBJ2-7 and V is TRBV9, with 10 bases fitting TRBD2. The CDR3 covers 16 residues. Unmatched junction bases numbered 9, after V lost 4 bases and J lost 2 bases. Germline V gives CDR1 SGDLS, CDR2 YYNGEE.

This clonotype was seen ten or more times. The V and J genes are TRBV7-2 and TRBJ2-5; no definite D call. The CDR3 has 11 residues. Germline CDR1 SGHTA, CDR2 FQGNSA. V was clipped by 6 bases and J by 5 bases, with 7 bases between them. The chain's CDR3 is CASSSAETQYF. CDR3 nucleotides: TGTGCCAGCAGTTCCGCTGAGACCCAGTACTTC.

In its sample, this clonotype was seen many times. The chain is built from TRBV10-1 and TRBJ2-5; maybe TRBD1 (5 bases). The CDR3 is made up of 14 amino acids. CDR1 is WNHNN and CDR2 is SYGVQD in the germline V gene (reference sequence). Trimming left V 2 bases short and J 5 bases short, with 12 bases between. CDR3 residues: CASSEAGPRETQYF. CDR3 in DNA: TGCGCCAGCAGTGAGGCAGGGCCCCGGGAGACCCAGTACTTC.

This clonotype has just a few counts. The chain has TRBV14 and TRBJ1-2; D unclear. The CDR3 spans 17 residues. CDR1 and CDR2 (germline): SGHDN, FVKESK. V was trimmed by 0 bases and J by 4 bases, leaving 18 bases between them. This chain's CDR3 is CASSQEGAGLLGYGYTF. In nucleotides, the CDR3 is TGTGCCAGCAGCCAAGAGGGAGCTGGACTACTGGGCTATGGCTACACCTTC.

This chain connects TRBV20-1 to TRBJ2-2; 8 bases match TRBD2. Germline V gene sequence: CDR1 DFQATT, CDR2 SNEGSKA (reference sequence). The V and J ends lost 0 bases and 5 bases, in that order; junction bases with no gene match: 8. This CDR3 spans 16 amino acids. Here the CDR3 reads CSARDPSSGTTGELFF. CDR3 nucleotides: TGCAGTGCTAGAGATCCGAGTAGCGGGACTACCGGGGAGCTGTTTTTT.

This rearrangement joins TRBV7-3 to TRBJ1-4, with TRBD1 matching over 7 bases. Germline CDR1 is SGHTA and CDR2 is FQGTGA. The CDR3 totals 15 residues. Germline trimming cut 5 bases from V and 2 bases from J; bases unmatched to any gene: 5. This CDR3 is CASSLSGGTNEKLFF. CDR3 bases: TGTGCCAGCAGCCTATCAGGGGGGACTAATGAAAAACTGTTTTTT. The whole variable domain, filled in from reference TRBV7-3 and TRBJ1-4, reads GAGVSQTPSNKVTEKGKYVELRCDPISGHTALYWYRQSLGQGPEFLIYFQGTGAADDSGLPNDRFFAVRPEGSVSTLKIQRTERGDSAVYLCASSLSGGTNEKLFFGSGTQLSVL.

On this clonotype itself: This CDR3 fails to terminate in the conserved phenylalanine or tryptophan, so it likely reflects a read error. The gene calls are TRBV2 and TRBJ2-7; 9 bases are shared with TRBD1. This CDR3 has 11 residues. V was clipped by 11 bases and J by 5 bases; unmatched bases: 4. CDR1 and CDR2 (germline): SNHLY, FYNNEI. Written as DNA, the CDR3 is TGTGCCGGAGGACAGGGGCACGAGCAGTACCTC. Its translation is CAGGQGHEQYL.